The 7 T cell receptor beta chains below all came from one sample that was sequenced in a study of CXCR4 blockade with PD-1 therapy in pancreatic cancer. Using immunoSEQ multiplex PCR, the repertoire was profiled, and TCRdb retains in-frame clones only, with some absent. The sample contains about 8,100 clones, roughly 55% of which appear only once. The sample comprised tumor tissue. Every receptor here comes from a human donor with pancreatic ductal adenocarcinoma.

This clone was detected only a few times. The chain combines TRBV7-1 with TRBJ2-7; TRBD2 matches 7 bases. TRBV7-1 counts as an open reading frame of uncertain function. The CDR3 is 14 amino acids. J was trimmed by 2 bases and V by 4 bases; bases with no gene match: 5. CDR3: CASSLVGGTYEQYF. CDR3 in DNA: TGTGCCAGCAGCTTAGTCGGGGGGACCTACGAGCAGTACTTC.

Written as DNA, the CDR3 is TGTGCCAGTAGTATACAGCGGACAGCAAACACTGAAGCTTTCTTT. Translation: CASSIQRTANTEAFF. The rearrangement joins TRBV19 to TRBJ1-1, with D tentatively TRBD1 (6 bases). Trimming removed 2 bases at V and 2 bases at J, with 12 bases between. Germline V gene data show CDR1 as LNHDA and CDR2 as SQIVND (reference sequence). The CDR3 has 15 amino acids.

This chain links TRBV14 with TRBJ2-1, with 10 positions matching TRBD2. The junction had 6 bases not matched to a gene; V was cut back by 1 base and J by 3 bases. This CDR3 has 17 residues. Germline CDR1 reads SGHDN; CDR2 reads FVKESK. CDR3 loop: CASSQGPLAGIYNEQFF. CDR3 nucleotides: TGTGCCAGCAGCCAAGGCCCACTAGCGGGGATCTACAATGAGCAGTTCTTC. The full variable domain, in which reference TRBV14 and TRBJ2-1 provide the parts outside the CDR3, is EAGVTQFPSHSVIEKGQTVTLRCDPISGHDNLYWYRRVMGKEIKFLLHFVKESKQDESGMPNNRFLAERTGGTYSTLKVQPAELEDSGVYFCASSQGPLAGIYNEQFFGPGTRLTVL.

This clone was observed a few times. The CDR3 here is CAATPGSGTEAFF. CDR3 nucleotide sequence: TGTGCAGCCACCCCTGGCAGCGGGACTGAAGCTTTCTTT. The genes are TRBV6-8 and TRBJ1-1, with D hard to call. The CDR3 runs to 13 residues. Germline V gives CDR1 MNHGY, CDR2 SAAAGT.

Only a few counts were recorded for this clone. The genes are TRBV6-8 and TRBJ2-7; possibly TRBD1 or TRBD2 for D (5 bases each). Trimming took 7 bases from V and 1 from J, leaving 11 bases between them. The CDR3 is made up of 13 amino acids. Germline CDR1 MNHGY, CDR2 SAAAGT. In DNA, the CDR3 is TGTGCCAGCAAGGGGACCTCTTCCTACGAGCAGTACTTC. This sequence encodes CASKGTSSYEQYF.

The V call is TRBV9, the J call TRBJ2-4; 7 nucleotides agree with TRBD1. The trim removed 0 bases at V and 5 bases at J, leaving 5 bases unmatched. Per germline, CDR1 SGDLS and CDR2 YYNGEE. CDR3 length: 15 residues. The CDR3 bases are TGTGCCAGCAGCGTAGATTTAGGGGGCGAAAACATTCAGTACTTC. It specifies CASSVDLGGENIQYF.

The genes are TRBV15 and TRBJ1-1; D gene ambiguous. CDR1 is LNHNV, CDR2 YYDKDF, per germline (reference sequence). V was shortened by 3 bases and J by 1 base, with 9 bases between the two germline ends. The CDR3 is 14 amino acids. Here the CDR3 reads CATSSLEPNTEAFF. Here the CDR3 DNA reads TGTGCCACCAGCAGCTTAGAGCCGAACACTGAAGCTTTCTTT.